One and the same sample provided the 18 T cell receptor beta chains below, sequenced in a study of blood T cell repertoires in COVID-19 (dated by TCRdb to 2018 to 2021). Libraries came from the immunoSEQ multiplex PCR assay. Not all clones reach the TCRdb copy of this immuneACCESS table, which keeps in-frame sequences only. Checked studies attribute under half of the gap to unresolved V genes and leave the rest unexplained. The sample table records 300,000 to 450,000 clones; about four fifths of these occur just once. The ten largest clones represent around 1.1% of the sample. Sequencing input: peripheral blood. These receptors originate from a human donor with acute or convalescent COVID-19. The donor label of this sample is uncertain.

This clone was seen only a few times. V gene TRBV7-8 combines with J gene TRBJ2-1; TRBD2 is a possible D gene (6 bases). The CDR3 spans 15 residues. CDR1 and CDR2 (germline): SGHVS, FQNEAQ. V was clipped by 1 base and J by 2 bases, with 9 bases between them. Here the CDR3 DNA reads TGTGCCAGCAGCTTAGTTAGCGGTACCTACAATGAGCAGTTCTTC. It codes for CASSLVSGTYNEQFF.

CDR3 loop: CASSKGAGANDPAVYF. DNA for the CDR3: TGTGCCAGCAGTAAAGGGGCGGGAGCTAATGATCCAGCAGTATACTTC. This sequence joins TRBV2 and TRBJ2-7; 7 nucleotides align to TRBD2. Losses at the gene ends were 5 bases for V and 13 bases for J; bases not matched to a gene: 23. Germline V CDR1 and CDR2: SNHLY, FYNNEI. CDR3 size: 16 residues.

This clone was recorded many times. CDR3 region: CASSERQKNHSPLHF. The CDR3 DNA follows: TGTGCCAGCAGTGAACGTCAGAAAAATCATTCACCCCTCCACTTT. The V gene is TRBV2, the J gene TRBJ1-6; the D is unclear. CDR3 length: 15 amino acids. Germline V lookup: CDR1 SNHLY, CDR2 FYNNEI. V was cut by 2 bases and J by 8 bases, with 13 bases left in between.

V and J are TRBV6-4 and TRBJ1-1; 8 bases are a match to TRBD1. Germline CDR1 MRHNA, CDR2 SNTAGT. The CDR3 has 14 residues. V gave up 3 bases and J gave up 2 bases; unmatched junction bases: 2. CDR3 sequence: CASSEQGANTEAFF. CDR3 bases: TGTGCCAGCAGTGAGCAGGGGGCAAACACTGAAGCTTTCTTT.

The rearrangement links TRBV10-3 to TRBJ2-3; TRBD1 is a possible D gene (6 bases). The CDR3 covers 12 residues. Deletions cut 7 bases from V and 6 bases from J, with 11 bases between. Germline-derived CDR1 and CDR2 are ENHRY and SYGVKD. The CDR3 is CAINPGADTQYF. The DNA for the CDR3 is TGTGCCATCAACCCAGGGGCTGATACGCAGTATTTT.

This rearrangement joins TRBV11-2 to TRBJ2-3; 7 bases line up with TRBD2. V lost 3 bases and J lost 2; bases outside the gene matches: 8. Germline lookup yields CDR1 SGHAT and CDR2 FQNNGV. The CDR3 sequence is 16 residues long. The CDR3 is CASSFRGGGFTDTQYF. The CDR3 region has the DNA TGTGCCAGCAGCTTTCGGGGCGGGGGTTTCACAGATACGCAGTATTTT.

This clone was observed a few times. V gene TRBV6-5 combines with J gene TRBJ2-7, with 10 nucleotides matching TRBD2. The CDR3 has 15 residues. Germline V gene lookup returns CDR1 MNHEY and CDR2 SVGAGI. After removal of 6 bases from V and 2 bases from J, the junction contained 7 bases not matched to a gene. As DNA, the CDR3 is TGTGCCAGCAGATCAGGGACTAGCGAAACCTACGAGCAGTACTTC. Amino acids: CASRSGTSETYEQYF.

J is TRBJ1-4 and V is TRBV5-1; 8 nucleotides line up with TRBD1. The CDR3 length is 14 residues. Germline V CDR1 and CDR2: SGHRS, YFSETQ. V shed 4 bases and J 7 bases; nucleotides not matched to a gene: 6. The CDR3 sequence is CASSIGQGIEKLFF. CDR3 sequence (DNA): TGCGCCAGCAGCATAGGACAGGGTATTGAAAAACTGTTTTTT.

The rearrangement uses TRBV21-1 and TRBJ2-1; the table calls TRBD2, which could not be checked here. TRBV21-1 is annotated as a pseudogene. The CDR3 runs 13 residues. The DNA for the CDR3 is TGTGCCAGCAGCAAAGTTCCGCGAAATGAGCAGTTCTTC. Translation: CASSKVPRNEQFF.

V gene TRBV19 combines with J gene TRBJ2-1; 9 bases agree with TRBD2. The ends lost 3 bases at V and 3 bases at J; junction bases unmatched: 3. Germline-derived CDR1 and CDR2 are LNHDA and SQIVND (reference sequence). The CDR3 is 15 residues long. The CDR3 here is CASSMRGGNYNEQFF. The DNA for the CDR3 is TGTGCCAGTAGTATGCGGGGGGGCAACTACAATGAGCAGTTCTTC.

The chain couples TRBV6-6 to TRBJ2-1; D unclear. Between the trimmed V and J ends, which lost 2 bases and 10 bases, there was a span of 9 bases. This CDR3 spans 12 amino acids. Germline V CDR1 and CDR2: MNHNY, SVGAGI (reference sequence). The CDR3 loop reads CASSYEAGEQFF. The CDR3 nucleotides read TGTGCCAGCAGTTACGAGGCTGGAGAGCAGTTCTTC.

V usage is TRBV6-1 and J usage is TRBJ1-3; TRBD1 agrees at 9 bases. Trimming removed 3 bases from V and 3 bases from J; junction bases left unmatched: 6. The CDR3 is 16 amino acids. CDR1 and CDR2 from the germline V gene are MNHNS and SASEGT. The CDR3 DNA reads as TGTGCCAGCAGTGACGGGACAGGGAGGTTTGGAAACACCATATATTTT. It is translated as CASSDGTGRFGNTIYF.

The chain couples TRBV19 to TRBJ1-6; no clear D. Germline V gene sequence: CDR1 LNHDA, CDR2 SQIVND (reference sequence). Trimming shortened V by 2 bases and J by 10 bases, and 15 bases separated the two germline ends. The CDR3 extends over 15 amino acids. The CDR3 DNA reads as TGTGCCAGTAGTATACGGGGAGGCCAGAGCTCACCCCTCCACTTT. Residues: CASSIRGGQSSPLHF.

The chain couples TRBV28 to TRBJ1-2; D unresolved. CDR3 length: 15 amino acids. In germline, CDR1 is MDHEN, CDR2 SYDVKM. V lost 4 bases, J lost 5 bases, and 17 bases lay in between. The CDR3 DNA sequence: TGTGCCAGCAGTTCCGCCCGGGGTCCCTATTATGGCTACACCTTC. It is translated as CASSSARGPYYGYTF.

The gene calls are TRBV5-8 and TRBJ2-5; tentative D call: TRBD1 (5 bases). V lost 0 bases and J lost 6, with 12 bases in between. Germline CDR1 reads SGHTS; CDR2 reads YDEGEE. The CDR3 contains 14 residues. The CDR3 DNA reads TGTGCCAGCAGCTTGGATGCAGGGATCCAGACCCAGTACTTC. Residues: CASSLDAGIQTQYF.

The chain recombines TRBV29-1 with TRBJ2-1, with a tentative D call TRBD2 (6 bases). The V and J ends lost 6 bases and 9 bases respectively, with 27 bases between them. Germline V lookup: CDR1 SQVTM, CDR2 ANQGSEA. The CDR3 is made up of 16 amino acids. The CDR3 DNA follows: TGCAGCGTCGTCCGGGGTGCGGGAAGACATTACGGTGAGCAGTTCTTC. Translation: CSVVRGAGRHYGEQFF.

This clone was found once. CDR3 region: CASSLQGYNSPLHF. CDR3 coding DNA: TGTGCCAGCAGCTTGCAGGGGTATAATTCACCCCTCCACTTT. The gene calls are TRBV5-6 and TRBJ1-6; perhaps TRBD1 as D (6 bases). This CDR3 has 14 residues. Germline assignment: CDR1 SGHDT and CDR2 YYEEEE. The V end lost 1 base, the J end lost 4 bases, and 6 bases lay between the germline ends.

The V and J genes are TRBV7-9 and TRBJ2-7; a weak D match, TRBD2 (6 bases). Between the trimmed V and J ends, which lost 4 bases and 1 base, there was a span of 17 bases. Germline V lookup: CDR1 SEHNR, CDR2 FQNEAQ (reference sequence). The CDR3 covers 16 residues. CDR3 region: CASSSTSYPFSYEQYF. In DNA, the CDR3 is TGTGCCAGCAGCTCCACTAGCTACCCTTTTTCCTACGAGCAGTACTTC.